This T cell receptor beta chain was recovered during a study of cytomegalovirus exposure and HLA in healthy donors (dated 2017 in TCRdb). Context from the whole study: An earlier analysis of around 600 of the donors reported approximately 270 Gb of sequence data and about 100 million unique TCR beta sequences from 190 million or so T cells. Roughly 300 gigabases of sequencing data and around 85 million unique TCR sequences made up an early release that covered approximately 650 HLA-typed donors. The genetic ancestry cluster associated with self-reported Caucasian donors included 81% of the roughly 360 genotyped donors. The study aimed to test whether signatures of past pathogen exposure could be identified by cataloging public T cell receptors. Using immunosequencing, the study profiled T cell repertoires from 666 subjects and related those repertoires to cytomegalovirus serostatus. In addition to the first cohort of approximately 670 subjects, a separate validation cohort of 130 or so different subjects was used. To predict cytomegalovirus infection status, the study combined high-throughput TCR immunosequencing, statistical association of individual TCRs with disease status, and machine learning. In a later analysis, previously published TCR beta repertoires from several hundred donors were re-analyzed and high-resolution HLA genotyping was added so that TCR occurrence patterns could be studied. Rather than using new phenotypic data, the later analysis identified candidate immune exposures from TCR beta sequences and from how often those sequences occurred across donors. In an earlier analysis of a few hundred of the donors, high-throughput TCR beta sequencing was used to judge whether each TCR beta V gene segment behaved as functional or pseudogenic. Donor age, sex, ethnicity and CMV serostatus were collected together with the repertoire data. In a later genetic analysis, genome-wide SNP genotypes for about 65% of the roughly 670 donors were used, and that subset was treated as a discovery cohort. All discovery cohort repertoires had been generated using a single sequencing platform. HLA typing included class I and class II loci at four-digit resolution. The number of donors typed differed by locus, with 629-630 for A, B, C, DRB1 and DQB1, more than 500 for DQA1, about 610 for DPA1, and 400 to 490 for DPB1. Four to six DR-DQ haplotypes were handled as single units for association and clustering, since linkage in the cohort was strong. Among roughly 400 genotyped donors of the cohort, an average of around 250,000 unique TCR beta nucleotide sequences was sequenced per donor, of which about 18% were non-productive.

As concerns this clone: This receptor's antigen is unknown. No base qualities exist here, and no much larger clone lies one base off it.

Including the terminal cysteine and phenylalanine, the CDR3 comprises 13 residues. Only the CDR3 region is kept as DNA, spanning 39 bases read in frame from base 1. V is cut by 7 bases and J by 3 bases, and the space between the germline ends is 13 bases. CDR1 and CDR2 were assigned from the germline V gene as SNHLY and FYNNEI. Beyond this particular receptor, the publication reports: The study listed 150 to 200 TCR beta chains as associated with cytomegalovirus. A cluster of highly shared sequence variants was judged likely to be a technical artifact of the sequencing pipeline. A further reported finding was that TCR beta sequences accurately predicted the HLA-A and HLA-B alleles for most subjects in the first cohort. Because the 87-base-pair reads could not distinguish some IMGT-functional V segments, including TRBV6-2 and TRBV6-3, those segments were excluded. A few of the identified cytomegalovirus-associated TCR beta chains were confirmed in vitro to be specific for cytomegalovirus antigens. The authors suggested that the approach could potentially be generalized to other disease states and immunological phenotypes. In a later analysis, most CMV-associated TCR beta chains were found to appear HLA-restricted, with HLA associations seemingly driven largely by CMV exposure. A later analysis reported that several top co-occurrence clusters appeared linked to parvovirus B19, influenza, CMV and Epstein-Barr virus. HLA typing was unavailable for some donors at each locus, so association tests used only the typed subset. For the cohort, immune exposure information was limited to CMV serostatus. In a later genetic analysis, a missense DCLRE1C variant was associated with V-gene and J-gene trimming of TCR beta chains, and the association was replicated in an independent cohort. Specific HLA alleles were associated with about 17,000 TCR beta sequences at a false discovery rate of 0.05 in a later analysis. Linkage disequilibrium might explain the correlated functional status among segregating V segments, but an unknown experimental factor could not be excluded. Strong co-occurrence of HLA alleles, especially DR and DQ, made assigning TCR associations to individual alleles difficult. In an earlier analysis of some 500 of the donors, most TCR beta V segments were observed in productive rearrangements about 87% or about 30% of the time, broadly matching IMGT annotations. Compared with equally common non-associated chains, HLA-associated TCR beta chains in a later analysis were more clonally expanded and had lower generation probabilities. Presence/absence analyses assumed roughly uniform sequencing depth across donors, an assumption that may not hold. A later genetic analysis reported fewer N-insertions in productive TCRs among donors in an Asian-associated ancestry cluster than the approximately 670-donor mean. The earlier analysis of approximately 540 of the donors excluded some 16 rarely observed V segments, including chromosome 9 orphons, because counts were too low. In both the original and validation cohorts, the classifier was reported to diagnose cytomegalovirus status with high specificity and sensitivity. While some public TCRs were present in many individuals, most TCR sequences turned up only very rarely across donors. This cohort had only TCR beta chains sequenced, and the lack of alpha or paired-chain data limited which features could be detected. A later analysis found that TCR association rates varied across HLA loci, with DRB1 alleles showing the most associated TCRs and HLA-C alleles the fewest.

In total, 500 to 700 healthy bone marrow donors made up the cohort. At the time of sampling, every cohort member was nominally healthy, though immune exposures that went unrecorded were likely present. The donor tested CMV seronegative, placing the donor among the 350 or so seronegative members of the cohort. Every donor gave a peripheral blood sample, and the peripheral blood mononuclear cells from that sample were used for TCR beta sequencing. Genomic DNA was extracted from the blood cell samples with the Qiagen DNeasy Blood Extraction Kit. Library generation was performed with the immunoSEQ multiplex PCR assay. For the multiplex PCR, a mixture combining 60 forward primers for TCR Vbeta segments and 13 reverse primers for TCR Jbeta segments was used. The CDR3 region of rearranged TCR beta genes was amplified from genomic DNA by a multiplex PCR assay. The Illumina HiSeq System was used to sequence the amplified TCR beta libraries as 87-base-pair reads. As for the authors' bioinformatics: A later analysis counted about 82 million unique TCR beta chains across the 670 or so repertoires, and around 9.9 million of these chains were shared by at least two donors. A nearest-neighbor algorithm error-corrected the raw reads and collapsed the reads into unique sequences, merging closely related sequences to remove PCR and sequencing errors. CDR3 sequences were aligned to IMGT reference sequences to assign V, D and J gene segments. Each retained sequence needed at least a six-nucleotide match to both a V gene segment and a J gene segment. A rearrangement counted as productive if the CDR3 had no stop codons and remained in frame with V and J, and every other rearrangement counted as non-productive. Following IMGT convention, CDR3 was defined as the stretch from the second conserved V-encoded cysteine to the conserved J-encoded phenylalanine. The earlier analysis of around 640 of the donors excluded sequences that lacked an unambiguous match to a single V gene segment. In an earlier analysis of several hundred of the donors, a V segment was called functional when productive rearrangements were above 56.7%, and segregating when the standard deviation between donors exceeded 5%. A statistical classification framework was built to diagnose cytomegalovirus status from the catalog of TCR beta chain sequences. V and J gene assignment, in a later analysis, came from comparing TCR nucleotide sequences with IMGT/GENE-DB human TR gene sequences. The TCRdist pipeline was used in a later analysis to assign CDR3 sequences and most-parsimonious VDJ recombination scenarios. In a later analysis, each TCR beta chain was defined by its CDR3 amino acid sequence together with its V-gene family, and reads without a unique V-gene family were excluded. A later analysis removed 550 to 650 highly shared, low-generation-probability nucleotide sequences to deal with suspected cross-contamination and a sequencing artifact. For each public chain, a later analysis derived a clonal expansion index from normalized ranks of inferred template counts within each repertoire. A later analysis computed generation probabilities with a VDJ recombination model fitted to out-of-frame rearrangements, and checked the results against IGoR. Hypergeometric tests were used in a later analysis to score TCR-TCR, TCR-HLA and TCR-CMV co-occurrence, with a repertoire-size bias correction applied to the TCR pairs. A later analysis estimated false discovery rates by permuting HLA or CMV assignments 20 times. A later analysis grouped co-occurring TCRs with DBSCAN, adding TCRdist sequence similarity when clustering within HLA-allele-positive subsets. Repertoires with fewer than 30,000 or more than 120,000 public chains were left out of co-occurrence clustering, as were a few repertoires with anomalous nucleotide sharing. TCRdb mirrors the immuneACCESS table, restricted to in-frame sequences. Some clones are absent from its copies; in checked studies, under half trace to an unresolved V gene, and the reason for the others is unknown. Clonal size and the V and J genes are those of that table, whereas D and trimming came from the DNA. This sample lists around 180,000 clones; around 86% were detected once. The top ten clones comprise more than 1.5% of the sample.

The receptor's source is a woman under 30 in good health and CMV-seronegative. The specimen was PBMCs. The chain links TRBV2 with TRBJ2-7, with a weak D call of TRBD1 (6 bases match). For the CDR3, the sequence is CASTMDRFYEQYF. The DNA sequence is TGTGCCAGCACAATGGACAGATTCTACGAGCAGTACTTC.